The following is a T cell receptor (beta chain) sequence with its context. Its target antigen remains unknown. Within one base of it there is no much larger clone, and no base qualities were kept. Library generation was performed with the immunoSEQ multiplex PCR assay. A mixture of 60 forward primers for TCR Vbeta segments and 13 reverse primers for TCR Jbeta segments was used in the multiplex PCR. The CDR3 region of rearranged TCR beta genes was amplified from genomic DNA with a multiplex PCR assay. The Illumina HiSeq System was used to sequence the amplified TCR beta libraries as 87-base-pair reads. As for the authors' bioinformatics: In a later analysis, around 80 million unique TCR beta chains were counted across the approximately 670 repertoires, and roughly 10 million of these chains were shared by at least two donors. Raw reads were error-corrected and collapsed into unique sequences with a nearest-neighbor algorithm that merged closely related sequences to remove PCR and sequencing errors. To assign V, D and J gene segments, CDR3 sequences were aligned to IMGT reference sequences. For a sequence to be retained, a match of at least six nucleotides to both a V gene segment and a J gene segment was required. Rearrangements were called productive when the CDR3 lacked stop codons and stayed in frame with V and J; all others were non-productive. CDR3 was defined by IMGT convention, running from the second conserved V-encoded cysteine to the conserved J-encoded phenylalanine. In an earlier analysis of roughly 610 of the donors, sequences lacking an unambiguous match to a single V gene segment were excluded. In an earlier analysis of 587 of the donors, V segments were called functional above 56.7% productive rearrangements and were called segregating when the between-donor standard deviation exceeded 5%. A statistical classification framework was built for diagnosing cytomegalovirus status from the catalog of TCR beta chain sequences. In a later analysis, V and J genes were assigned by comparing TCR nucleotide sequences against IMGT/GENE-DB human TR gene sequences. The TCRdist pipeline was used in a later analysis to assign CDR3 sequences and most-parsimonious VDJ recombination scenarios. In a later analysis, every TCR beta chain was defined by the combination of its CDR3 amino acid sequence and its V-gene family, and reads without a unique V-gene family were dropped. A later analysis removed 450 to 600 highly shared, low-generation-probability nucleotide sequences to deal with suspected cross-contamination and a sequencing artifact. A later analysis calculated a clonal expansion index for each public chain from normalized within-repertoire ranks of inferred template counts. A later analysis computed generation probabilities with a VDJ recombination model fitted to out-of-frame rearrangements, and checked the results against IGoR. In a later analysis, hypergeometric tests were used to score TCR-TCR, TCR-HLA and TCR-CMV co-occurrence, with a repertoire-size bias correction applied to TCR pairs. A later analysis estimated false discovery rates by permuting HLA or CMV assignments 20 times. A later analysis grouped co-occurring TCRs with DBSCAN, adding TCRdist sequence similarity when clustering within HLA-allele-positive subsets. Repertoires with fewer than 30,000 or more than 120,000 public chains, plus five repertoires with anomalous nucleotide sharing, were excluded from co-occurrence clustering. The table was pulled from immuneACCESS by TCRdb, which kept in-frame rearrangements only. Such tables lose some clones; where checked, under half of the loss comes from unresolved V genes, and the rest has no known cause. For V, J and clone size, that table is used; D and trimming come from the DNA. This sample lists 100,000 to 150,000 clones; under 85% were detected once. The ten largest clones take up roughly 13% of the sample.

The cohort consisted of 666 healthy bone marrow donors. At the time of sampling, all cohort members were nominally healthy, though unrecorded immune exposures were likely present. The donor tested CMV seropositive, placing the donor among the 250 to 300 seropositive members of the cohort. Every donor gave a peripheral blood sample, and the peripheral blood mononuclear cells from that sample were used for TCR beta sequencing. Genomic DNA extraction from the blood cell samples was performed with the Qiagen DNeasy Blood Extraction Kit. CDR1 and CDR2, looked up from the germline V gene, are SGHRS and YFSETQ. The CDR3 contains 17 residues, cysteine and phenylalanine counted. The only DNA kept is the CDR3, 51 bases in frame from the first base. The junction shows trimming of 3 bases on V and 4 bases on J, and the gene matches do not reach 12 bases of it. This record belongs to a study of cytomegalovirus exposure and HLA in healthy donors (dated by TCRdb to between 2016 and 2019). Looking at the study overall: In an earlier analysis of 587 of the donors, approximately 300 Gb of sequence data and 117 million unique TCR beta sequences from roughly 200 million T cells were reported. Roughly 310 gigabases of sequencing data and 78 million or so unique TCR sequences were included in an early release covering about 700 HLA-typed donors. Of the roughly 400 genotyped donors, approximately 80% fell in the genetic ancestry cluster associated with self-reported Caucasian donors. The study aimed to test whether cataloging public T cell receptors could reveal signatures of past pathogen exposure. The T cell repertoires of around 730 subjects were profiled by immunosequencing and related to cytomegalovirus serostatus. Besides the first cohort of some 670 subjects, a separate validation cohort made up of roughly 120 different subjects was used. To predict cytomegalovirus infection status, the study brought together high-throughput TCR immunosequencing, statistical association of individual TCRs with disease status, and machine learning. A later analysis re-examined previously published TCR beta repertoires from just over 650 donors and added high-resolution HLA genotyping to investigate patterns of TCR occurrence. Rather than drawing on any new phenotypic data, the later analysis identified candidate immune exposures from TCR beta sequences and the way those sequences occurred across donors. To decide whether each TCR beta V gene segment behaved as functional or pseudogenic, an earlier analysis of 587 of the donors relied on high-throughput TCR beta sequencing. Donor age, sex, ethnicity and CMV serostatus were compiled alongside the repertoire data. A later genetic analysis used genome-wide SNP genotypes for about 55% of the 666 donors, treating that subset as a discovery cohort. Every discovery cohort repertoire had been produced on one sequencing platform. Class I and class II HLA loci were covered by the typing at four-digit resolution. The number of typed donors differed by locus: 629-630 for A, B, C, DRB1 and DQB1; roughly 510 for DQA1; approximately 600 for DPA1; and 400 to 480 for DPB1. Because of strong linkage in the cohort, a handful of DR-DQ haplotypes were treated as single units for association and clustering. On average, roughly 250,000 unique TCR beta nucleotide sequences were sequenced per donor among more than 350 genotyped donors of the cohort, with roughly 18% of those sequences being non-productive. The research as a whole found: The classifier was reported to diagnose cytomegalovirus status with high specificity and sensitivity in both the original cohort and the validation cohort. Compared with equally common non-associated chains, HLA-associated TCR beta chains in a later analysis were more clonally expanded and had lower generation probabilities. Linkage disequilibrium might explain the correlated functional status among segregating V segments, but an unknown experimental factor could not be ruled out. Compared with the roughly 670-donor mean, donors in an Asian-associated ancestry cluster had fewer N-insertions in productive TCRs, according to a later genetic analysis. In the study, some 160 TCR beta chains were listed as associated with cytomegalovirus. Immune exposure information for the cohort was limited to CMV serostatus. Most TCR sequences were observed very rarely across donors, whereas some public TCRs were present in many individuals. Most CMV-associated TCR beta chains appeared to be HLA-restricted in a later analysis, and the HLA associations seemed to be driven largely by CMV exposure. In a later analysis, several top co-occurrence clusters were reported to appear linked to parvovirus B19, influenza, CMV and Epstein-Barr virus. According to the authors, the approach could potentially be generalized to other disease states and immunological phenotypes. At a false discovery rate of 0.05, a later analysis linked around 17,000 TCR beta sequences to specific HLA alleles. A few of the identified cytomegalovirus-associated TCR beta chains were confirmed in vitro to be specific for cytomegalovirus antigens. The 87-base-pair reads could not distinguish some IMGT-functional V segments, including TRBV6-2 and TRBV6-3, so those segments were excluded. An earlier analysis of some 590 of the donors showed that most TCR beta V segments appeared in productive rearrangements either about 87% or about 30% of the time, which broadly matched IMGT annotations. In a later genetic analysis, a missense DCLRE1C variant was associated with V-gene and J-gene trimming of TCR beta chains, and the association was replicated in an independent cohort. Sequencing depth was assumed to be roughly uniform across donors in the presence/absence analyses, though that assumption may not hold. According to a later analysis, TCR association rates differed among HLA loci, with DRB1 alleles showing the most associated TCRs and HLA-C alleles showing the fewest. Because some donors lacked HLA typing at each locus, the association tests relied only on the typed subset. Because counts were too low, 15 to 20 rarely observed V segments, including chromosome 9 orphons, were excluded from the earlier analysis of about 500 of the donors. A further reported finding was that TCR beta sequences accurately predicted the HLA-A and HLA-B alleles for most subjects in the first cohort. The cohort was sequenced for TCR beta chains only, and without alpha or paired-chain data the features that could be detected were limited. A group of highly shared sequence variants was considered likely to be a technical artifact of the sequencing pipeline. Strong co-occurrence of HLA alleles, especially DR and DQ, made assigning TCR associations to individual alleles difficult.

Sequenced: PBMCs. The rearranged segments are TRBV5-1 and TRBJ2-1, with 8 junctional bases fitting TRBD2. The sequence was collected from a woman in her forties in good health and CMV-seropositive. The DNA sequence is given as TGCGCCAGCAGCTGGGTACTGGCGGGAGGCCCATACAATGAGCAGTTCTTC. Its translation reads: CASSWVLAGGPYNEQFF.